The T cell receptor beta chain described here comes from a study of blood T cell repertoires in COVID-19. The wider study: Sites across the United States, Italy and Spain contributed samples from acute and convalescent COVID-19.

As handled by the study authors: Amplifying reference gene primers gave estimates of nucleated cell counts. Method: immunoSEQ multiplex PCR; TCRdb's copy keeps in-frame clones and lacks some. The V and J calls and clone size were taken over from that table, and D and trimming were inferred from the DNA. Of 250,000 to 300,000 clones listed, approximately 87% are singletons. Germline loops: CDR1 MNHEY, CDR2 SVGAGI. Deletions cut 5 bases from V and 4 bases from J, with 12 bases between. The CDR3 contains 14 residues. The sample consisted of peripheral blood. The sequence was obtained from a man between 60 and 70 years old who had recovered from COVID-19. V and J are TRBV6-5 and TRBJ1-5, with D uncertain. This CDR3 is CASSPGRLNQPQHF. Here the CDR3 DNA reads TGTGCCAGCAGTCCCGGGAGGCTTAATCAGCCCCAGCATTTT.